Presented here are 32 T cell receptor beta chains from one specimen sequenced in a study of identical twins listed by TCRdb under 2016. Library method: 5' RACE. Sequencer: Illumina HiSeq 2000. The public reads were reprocessed in TCRdb via fastp at Q25 and MiXCR, keeping in-frame beta chains. Rows are unified per CDR3 protein, each entry keeping the most common DNA and genes. Counted in this sample were 500,000 or so distinct CDR3 sequences; 22% of them appeared once. In total, the top ten clones hold 0.75% to 0.95% of the sample. The data were also submitted as part of a second study, on T cells expressing NK-cell markers.

Sequenced: CD4+ T cells sorted from blood. Receptors were obtained from a woman aged 18-30 years in good health.

This clonotype was picked up many times. The V and J genes are TRBV29-1 and TRBJ2-5, with TRBD1 as a possible D gene (7 bases). Looked up from germline, CDR1 is SQVTM and CDR2 is ANQGSEA. The germline V and J ends were trimmed by 6 bases and 3 bases, with 11 bases remaining between them. The CDR3 sequence is 12 residues long. This chain's CDR3 is CSVQGEEETQYF. Written as DNA, the CDR3 is TGCAGCGTGCAGGGGGAGGAAGAGACCCAGTACTTC.

In this sample, this clonotype turned up a few times. The chain is built from TRBV4-3 and TRBJ2-3; TRBD2 matches at 8 bases. CDR3 length equals 16 residues. V was pared by 3 bases and J by 0 bases, with 5 bases of the junction left unmatched. The V gene's germline CDR1 is LGHNA and CDR2 YSLEER. Here the CDR3 reads CASSHGRELSTDTQYF. The CDR3 region has the DNA TGCGCCAGCAGCCACGGGAGGGAACTTAGCACAGATACGCAGTATTTT.

This clonotype showed up just a few times. The J gene is TRBJ2-5, the V gene TRBV10-3; TRBD2 matches at 7 bases. CDR1 ENHRY and CDR2 SYGVKD come from the germline V gene. The length of the CDR3 is 15 residues. V trimming: 4 bases; J trimming: 2 bases; junction bases outside the gene matches: 7. In DNA form, the CDR3 reads TGTGCCATCAGTGCTCAGCTAGCGGCACAAGAGACCCAGTACTTC. Amino acid sequence: CAISAQLAAQETQYF.

This clonotype came up a few times. V is TRBV20-1 and J is TRBJ2-3; D remains ambiguous. V was clipped by 3 bases and J by 4 bases, with 11 bases between them. This CDR3 spans 13 amino acids. Germline V gene data show CDR1 as DFQATT and CDR2 as SNEGSKA (reference sequence). CDR3 nucleotide sequence: TGCAGTGCTAGCCTGGAGAGCCCAGATACGCAGTATTTT. Translating it yields CSASLESPDTQYF.

This clonotype was seen a few times. The CDR3 region has the DNA TGCAGTGCTAAAAAGCAGGGGAGCATTAATGAAAAACTGTTTTTT. As protein: CSAKKQGSINEKLFF. The V gene is TRBV20-1, the J gene TRBJ1-4, with D tentatively TRBD1 (6 bases). Deletions cut 4 bases from V and 4 bases from J, with 16 bases between. Germline values: CDR1 DFQATT, CDR2 SNEGSKA (reference sequence). There are 15 residues in the CDR3.

Only a few counts were recorded for this clonotype. The V gene is TRBV19, the J gene TRBJ2-7; 7 bases are shared with TRBD1. CDR1 and CDR2 from the germline V gene are LNHDA and SQIVND (reference sequence). The V and J ends lost 10 bases and 4 bases, in that order; junction bases with no gene match: 10. This CDR3 is built from 13 residues. The CDR3: CATRKDRMYEQYF. The DNA for the CDR3 is TGTGCCACCAGAAAGGACAGGATGTACGAGCAGTACTTC.

This chain joins TRBV6-2 or TRBV6-3 and TRBJ2-1; 9 nucleotides agree with TRBD2. Unmatched junction bases numbered 2, after V lost 0 bases and J lost 5 bases. Germline V CDR1 and CDR2: MNHEY, SVGEGT. This CDR3 is 15 amino acids long. CDR3 amino acids: CASSYSVAGDNEQFF. For the CDR3, the DNA is TGTGCCAGCAGTTACTCTGTAGCGGGAGACAATGAGCAGTTCTTC.

Many counts were recorded for this clonotype. V gene TRBV29-1 combines with J gene TRBJ1-1; D is ambiguous. Germline V gene data show CDR1 as SQVTM and CDR2 as ANQGSEA. The length of the CDR3 is 12 residues. V lost 5 bases to trimming and J lost 4 bases, with 11 bases between them. The CDR3 DNA follows: TGCAGCGTTTATTCAGGACGCACTGAAGCTTTCTTT. Protein sequence: CSVYSGRTEAFF. Full variable domain (rest looked up from reference TRBV29-1 and TRBJ1-1): SAVISQKPSRDICQRGTSLTIQCQVDSQVTMMFWYRQQPGQSLTLIATANQGSEATYESGFVIDKFPISRPNLTFSTLTVSNMSPEDSSIYLCSVYSGRTEAFFGQGTRLTVV.

The rearrangement joins TRBV5-4 to TRBJ2-7, with 7 positions matching TRBD2. Looked up from germline, CDR1 is SGHNT and CDR2 is YYREEE (reference sequence). The CDR3 totals 14 residues. V gave up 1 base and J gave up 5 bases; unmatched junction bases: 6. CDR3 loop: CASSLRGGTDEQYF. In nucleotides, the CDR3 is TGTGCCAGCAGCTTGCGCGGGGGAACCGACGAGCAGTACTTC.

There are a few counts of this clonotype. The V and J genes are TRBV18 and TRBJ1-5, with no clear D. The CDR3 loop spans 13 amino acids. The germline CDR1 and CDR2 sequences are KGHSH and LQKENI. V lost 5 bases and J lost 5, with 10 bases in between. The CDR3 sequence is CASSVAGDQPQHF. CDR3 in DNA: TGTGCCAGCTCAGTGGCCGGTGATCAGCCCCAGCATTTT.

This clonotype appeared a few times. The gene calls are TRBV20-1 and TRBJ2-7; tentative D call: TRBD2 (6 bases). The CDR3 has 13 amino acids. Germline-derived CDR1 and CDR2 are DFQATT and SNEGSKA (reference sequence). Trimming cost V 5 bases and J 0 bases, with 11 bases left between them. CDR3 nucleotides: TGCAGTGCTTGGCGGGGAAGCTCCTACGAGCAGTACTTC. It translates to CSAWRGSSYEQYF.

The V gene is TRBV7-3, the J gene TRBJ2-1; D possibly corresponds to TRBD2 (7 bases). Germline V gene sequence: CDR1 SGHTA, CDR2 FQGTGA. Trimming left V 2 bases short and J 6 bases short, with 17 bases between. The CDR3 covers 16 residues. The CDR3 sequence is CASSLSAGRGSNEQFF. The CDR3 DNA sequence: TGTGCCAGCAGCTTATCGGCAGGGAGGGGGTCCAATGAGCAGTTCTTC. The full variable domain, rest sourced from reference TRBV7-3 and TRBJ2-1, is GAGVSQTPSNKVTEKGKYVELRCDPISGHTALYWYRQSLGQGPEFLIYFQGTGAADDSGLPNDRFFAVRPEGSVSTLKIQRTERGDSAVYLCASSLSAGRGSNEQFFGPGTRLTVL.

This clonotype appeared a few times. An end of the junction differs from the germline gene, which may be a read error. The rearrangement joins TRBV19 to TRBJ2-1; D ambiguous. Looked up from germline, CDR1 is LNHDA and CDR2 is SQIVND (reference sequence). This CDR3 has 16 amino acids. As DNA, the CDR3 is TGTGCCACTAGTAGGGAAGTTTTGGCATCTTACAATGAGCAGTTCTTC. Translating gives CATSREVLASYNEQFF. The complete variable domain, with remaining parts taken from reference TRBV19 and TRBJ2-1, reads DGGITQSPKYLFRKEGQNVTLSCEQNLNHDAMYWYRQDPGQGLRLIYYSQIVNDFQKGDIAEGYSVSREKKESFPLTVTSAQKNPTAFYLCATSREVLASYNEQFFGPGTRLTVL.

This clonotype occurred a few times. This chain joins TRBV20-1 and TRBJ2-7; D is uncertain. The CDR3 extends over 14 amino acids. Between the trimmed V and J ends, which lost 2 bases and 2 bases, there was a span of 13 bases. Germline V gene data show CDR1 as DFQATT and CDR2 as SNEGSKA (reference sequence). CDR3 loop: CSARQGREPYEQYF. CDR3 DNA: TGCAGTGCTAGACAAGGACGAGAACCCTACGAGCAGTACTTC.

The chain employs TRBV20-1 and TRBJ2-1; D unclear. The CDR3 is 15 residues long. In germline, CDR1 is DFQATT, CDR2 SNEGSKA (reference sequence). V shed 2 bases and J shed 0 bases, with 11 bases lying between them. Here the CDR3 reads CSARQKISSYNEQFF. The CDR3 nucleotides read TGCAGTGCTAGACAGAAGATTAGCTCCTACAATGAGCAGTTCTTC.

The chain combines TRBV11-2 with TRBJ2-1; TRBD1 might be the D (6 bases). V was cut by 5 bases and J by 9 bases, with 29 bases left in between. Germline values: CDR1 SGHAT, CDR2 FQNNGV. This CDR3 has 18 residues. The CDR3 loop is CASSLRKGTAVIRGEQFF. The DNA of the CDR3 is TGTGCCAGCAGCCTCCGGAAAGGGACCGCAGTTATCAGGGGTGAGCAGTTCTTC.

The chain combines TRBV5-1 with TRBJ1-6, with D hard to call. Germline CDR1 and CDR2: SGHRS and YFSETQ. The germline V and J ends were trimmed by 2 bases and 10 bases, with 16 bases remaining between them. This CDR3 has 15 amino acids. The CDR3 is CASSFTGKVRSPLHF. In nucleotides, the CDR3 is TGCGCCAGCAGCTTCACCGGGAAAGTTAGATCACCCCTCCACTTT. Full variable domain (remainder filled in from reference TRBV5-1 and TRBJ1-6): KAGVTQTPRYLIKTRGQQVTLSCSPISGHRSVSWYQQTPGQGLQFLFEYFSETQRNKGNFPGRFSGRQFSNSRSEMNVSTLELGDSALYLCASSFTGKVRSPLHFGNGTRLTVT.

This clonotype was detected many times. V is TRBV5-1 and J is TRBJ1-2; 7 nucleotides agree with TRBD1. V gave up 0 bases and J gave up 8 bases; unmatched junction bases: 1. Germline V gene data show CDR1 as SGHRS and CDR2 as YFSETQ. There are 12 residues in the CDR3. The CDR3 sequence is CASSLDRGGYTF. The CDR3 bases are TGCGCCAGCAGCTTGGACAGGGGCGGCTACACCTTC.

This rearrangement joins TRBV19 to TRBJ2-3; TRBD1 aligns across 8 bases. The CDR3 runs to 14 residues. V trimming: 6 bases; J trimming: 5 bases; junction bases outside the gene matches: 7. Germline V gene lookup returns CDR1 LNHDA and CDR2 SQIVND (reference sequence). The CDR3 nucleotides are TGTGCCAGTAGGCCGGGACAGGCAGGAGATACGCAGTATTTT. Its protein product is CASRPGQAGDTQYF.

This chain joins TRBV10-2 and TRBJ2-1, with a possible D match to TRBD1 (6 bases). Between the trimmed V and J ends, which lost 6 bases and 7 bases, there was a span of 22 bases. The CDR3 has 16 residues. Per germline, CDR1 WSHSY and CDR2 SAAADI. DNA of the CDR3: TGCGCCAGCAGAGGGGGTTTGAGGGGCACGGGGAATGAGCAGTTCTTC. Translation gives CASRGGLRGTGNEQFF.

The gene calls are TRBV20-1 and TRBJ2-1; no firm D call. The V gene's germline CDR1 is DFQATT and CDR2 SNEGSKA (reference sequence). This CDR3 has 14 residues. This chain's CDR3 is CSVLKYPPSMEQFF. In nucleotides, the CDR3 is TGCAGCGTTCTCAAGTATCCCCCCTCCATGGAGCAGTTCTTC.

V gene TRBV6-1 combines with J gene TRBJ2-1, with 8 bases lining up with TRBD2. The CDR3 contains 15 residues. J gave up 7 bases and V 6 bases, and 11 bases lay outside the gene matches. In germline, CDR1 is MNHNS, CDR2 SASEGT. The CDR3: CASSPLSGNNNEQFF. DNA for the CDR3: TGTGCCAGCAGCCCCCTTAGCGGGAATAATAATGAGCAGTTCTTC.

This clonotype has only a few counts. The chain combines TRBV7-8 with TRBJ1-1; 8 bases match TRBD1. The CDR3 is 13 amino acids. The J segment lost 7 bases and the V segment lost 3 bases, leaving 4 bases of the junction unmatched. The germline CDR1 and CDR2 sequences are SGHVS and FQNEAQ. CDR3 residues: CASSLTTGVEAFF. The CDR3 nucleotides are TGTGCCAGCAGCTTGACGACAGGGGTTGAAGCTTTCTTT.

This CDR3 is CASSVTRDGYGYTF. CDR3 coding DNA: TGTGCCAGCAGTGTCACCCGGGACGGATATGGCTACACCTTC. The chain carries TRBV6-4 and TRBJ1-2; D might be TRBD1 (5 bases). Trimming shortened V by 4 bases and J by 5 bases, and 14 bases separated the two germline ends. Per germline, CDR1 MRHNA and CDR2 SNTAGT. The CDR3 is 14 amino acids.

The chain links TRBV9 to TRBJ2-7, with 11 bases identical to TRBD2. This CDR3 has 15 amino acids. Germline values: CDR1 SGDLS, CDR2 YYNGEE. V lost 2 bases, J lost 2 bases, and 3 bases stayed unmatched. CDR3 loop: CASSVGLAETYEQYF. The CDR3 DNA reads as TGTGCCAGCAGCGTGGGACTAGCGGAGACCTACGAGCAGTACTTC.

The chain recombines TRBV11-2 with TRBJ2-3; D might be TRBD2 (6 bases). CDR3 length: 16 amino acids. CDR1 SGHAT and CDR2 FQNNGV come from the germline V gene. Trimming left V 3 bases short and J 4 bases short, with 17 bases between. The CDR3 loop reads CASSLGLSQGADTQYF. In DNA, the CDR3 is TGTGCCAGCAGCTTGGGACTTTCACAAGGGGCAGATACGCAGTATTTT.

This clonotype has at least ten counts. The rearrangement links TRBV12-3 or TRBV12-4 to TRBJ1-2, with 7 positions matching TRBD1. There are 16 residues in the CDR3. The junction had 12 bases not matched to a gene; V was cut back by 6 bases and J by 2 bases. CDR3 nucleotides: TGTGCCAGCAGCCAGAGAGCGGGACAGCGGAACTATGGCTACACCTTC. Protein product: CASSQRAGQRNYGYTF.

This clonotype was counted ten times or more. The junction shows a germline mismatch at one end, possibly a read error. The CDR3 reads CASSLAGYGYTF. CDR3 DNA sequence: TGCGCCAGCAGCTTGGCCGGCTATGGCTACACCTTC. The rearrangement links TRBV12-3 or TRBV12-4 to TRBJ1-2, with D unresolved. The CDR3 runs to 12 residues.

The V gene is TRBV5-4, the J gene TRBJ2-2, with unresolved D. V was pared by 0 bases and J by 9 bases, with 6 bases between. Germline CDR1 reads SGHNT; CDR2 reads YYREEE (reference sequence). There are 12 residues in the CDR3. In DNA form, the CDR3 reads TGTGCCAGCAGCTTGGATGAGAGGGAGCTGTTTTTT. Its translation is CASSLDERELFF.

This clonotype was found a few times. The chain employs TRBV6-1 and TRBJ2-6; D might be TRBD2 (6 bases). CDR3 length: 16 residues. CDR1 MNHNS and CDR2 SASEGT come from the germline V gene. V was clipped by 9 bases and J by 2 bases, with 17 bases between them. The CDR3, as DNA: TGTGCCAGTGGAGGGACGGACCTGGCTGGGGCCAACGTCCTGACTTTC. This translates into CASGGTDLAGANVLTF.

The chain is built from TRBV27 and TRBJ1-5; a weak D match, TRBD1 (5 bases). This CDR3 has 15 amino acids. Germline assignment: CDR1 MNHEY and CDR2 SMNVEV (reference sequence). V gave up 5 bases and J gave up 2 bases, with 13 bases separating them. The CDR3 sequence: CASSLGAGGNQPQHF. CDR3 nucleotide sequence: TGTGCCAGCAGTCTTGGGGCGGGCGGCAATCAGCCCCAGCATTTT.

This clonotype was seen only a few times. This chain uses TRBV20-1 with TRBJ2-5; D is perhaps TRBD2 (5 bases). V was trimmed by 3 bases and J by 2 bases, leaving 13 bases between them. This CDR3 has 14 amino acids. The germline CDR1 and CDR2 sequences are DFQATT and SNEGSKA (reference sequence). The CDR3 DNA follows: TGCAGTGCTAGGGGTTCGGACTCTCAAGAGACCCAGTACTTC. This encodes CSARGSDSQETQYF.